A single sample is the source of the 11 T cell receptor beta chains below, sequenced in a study of T cells in localized non-small cell lung cancer. Profiling relied on immunoSEQ multiplex PCR, and the TCRdb table lists in-frame clones only, not all of them. Seen here are 70,000 to 95,000 clones, approximately 90% observed once, and the top ten hold approximately 4%. Here the sequenced sample was PBMCs, taken before any cancer treatment. The receptors were sampled from a woman aged 35 to 70 with stage II squamous cell lung carcinoma.

This rearrangement joins TRBV28 to TRBJ1-4, with D maybe TRBD1 (5 bases). The CDR3 runs 16 residues. The V and J ends lost 3 bases and 11 bases respectively, with 22 bases between them. Germline CDR1 reads MDHEN; CDR2 reads SYDVKM. CDR3 nucleotide sequence: TGTGCCAGCAGTTTTGAGGGTCAAGGCGGGGAGGGGAAACTGTTTTTT. This sequence encodes CASSFEGQGGEGKLFF.

This clone was counted between two and nine times. This chain links TRBV19 with TRBJ2-5; D may match TRBD1 or TRBD2 (5 bases each). The germline V gene has CDR1 LNHDA and CDR2 SQIVND (reference sequence). V dropped 1 base and J dropped 5 bases, with 11 bases sitting between them. This CDR3 spans 14 amino acids. CDR3 DNA: TGTGCCAGTAGTATAGTGGGGGTACGGGAGACCCAGTACTTC. Its translation is CASSIVGVRETQYF.

The rearrangement links TRBV19 to TRBJ1-5; 7 bases map to TRBD1. Germline CDR1 LNHDA, CDR2 SQIVND (reference sequence). V lost 5 bases, J lost 11 bases, and 9 bases stayed unmatched. CDR3 size: 13 residues. CDR3 sequence reads: CASSPQGGKAQHF. The CDR3 DNA reads as TGTGCCAGTAGTCCCCAGGGGGGTAAGGCCCAGCATTTT.

V usage is TRBV5-1 and J usage is TRBJ1-1; 9 nucleotides match TRBD1. The CDR3 runs to 16 residues. Losses at the gene ends were 4 bases for V and 1 base for J; bases not matched to a gene: 8. Germline assignment: CDR1 SGHRS and CDR2 YFSETQ. CDR3 nucleotide sequence: TGCGCCAGCAGCCCGTCGGGACAGGGTTCGAACACTGAAGCTTTCTTT. It specifies CASSPSGQGSNTEAFF.

The rearrangement uses TRBV5-6 and TRBJ1-4, with no clear D. From germline, CDR1 is SGHDT and CDR2 YYEEEE. The CDR3 has 13 amino acids. V was shortened by 0 bases and J by 8 bases, with 8 bases between the two germline ends. CDR3 sequence reads: CASSLAGREKLFF. In DNA form, the CDR3 reads TGTGCCAGCAGCTTGGCGGGAAGGGAAAAACTGTTTTTT.

The genes are TRBV29-1 and TRBJ2-1; 11 bases are a match to TRBD2. Per the germline V gene, CDR1 is SQVTM and CDR2 is ANQGSEA. The CDR3 extends over 15 amino acids. The V segment lost 6 bases and the J segment 9 bases; nucleotides outside the gene matches: 13. The chain's CDR3 is CSVGTSGLSATEQFF. The CDR3 nucleotides are TGCAGCGTAGGGACTAGCGGTTTATCGGCAACTGAGCAGTTCTTC.

This clone was counted a single time. The genes are TRBV2 and TRBJ1-2, with D hard to call. Trimming took off 7 bases at V and 8 bases at J, with 17 bases between the two ends. The germline CDR1 and CDR2 sequences are SNHLY and FYNNEI. The CDR3 runs to 13 residues. The CDR3 nucleotides are TGTGCCAGCATACCCGGGAGCCCCCTCGGCTACACCTTC. Protein product: CASIPGSPLGYTF. The whole variable domain, remainder taken from reference TRBV2 and TRBJ1-2, is EPEVTQTPSHQVTQMGQEVILRCVPISNHLYFYWYRQILGQKVEFLVSFYNNEISEKSEIFDDQFSVERPDGSNFTLKIRSTKLEDSAMYFCASIPGSPLGYTFGSGTRLTVV.

The chain joins TRBV18 to TRBJ2-3; 9 nucleotides align to TRBD2. Trimming removed 3 bases from V and 1 base from J; junction bases left unmatched: 2. Germline values: CDR1 KGHSH, CDR2 LQKENI. This CDR3 region has 15 residues. CDR3 in amino acids: CASSPASGGTDTQYF. The CDR3 bases are TGTGCCAGCTCACCGGCTAGCGGGGGCACAGATACGCAGTATTTT.

This clone has a single count. The chain combines TRBV30 with TRBJ2-2; 7 nucleotides agree with TRBD2. CDR1 is GTSNPN, CDR2 SVGIG, per germline (reference sequence). Losses at the gene ends were 4 bases for V and 2 bases for J; bases not matched to a gene: 4. This CDR3 has 14 residues. CDR3 protein: CAWKSSGNTGELFF. The CDR3 DNA sequence: TGTGCCTGGAAGTCTAGCGGTAACACCGGGGAGCTGTTTTTT.

The chain combines TRBV6-1 with TRBJ2-1; 9 positions agree with TRBD1. Germline V CDR1 and CDR2: MNHNS, SASEGT. CDR3 length equals 12 residues. The V gene end was trimmed by 10 bases and the J gene end by 6 bases; junction bases not matched to a gene: 4. The CDR3 reads CATRQGGNEQFF. CDR3 nucleotide sequence: TGTGCCACCAGACAGGGGGGCAATGAGCAGTTCTTC.

The chain employs TRBV6-6 and TRBJ2-3; TRBD2 might be the D (6 bases). V dropped 4 bases and J dropped 4 bases, with 12 bases sitting between them. This CDR3 is built from 14 residues. Germline assignment: CDR1 MNHNY and CDR2 SVGAGI (reference sequence). The CDR3 here is CASSFRDSADTQYF. In DNA form, the CDR3 reads TGTGCCAGCAGTTTCCGGGACTCCGCAGATACGCAGTATTTT.